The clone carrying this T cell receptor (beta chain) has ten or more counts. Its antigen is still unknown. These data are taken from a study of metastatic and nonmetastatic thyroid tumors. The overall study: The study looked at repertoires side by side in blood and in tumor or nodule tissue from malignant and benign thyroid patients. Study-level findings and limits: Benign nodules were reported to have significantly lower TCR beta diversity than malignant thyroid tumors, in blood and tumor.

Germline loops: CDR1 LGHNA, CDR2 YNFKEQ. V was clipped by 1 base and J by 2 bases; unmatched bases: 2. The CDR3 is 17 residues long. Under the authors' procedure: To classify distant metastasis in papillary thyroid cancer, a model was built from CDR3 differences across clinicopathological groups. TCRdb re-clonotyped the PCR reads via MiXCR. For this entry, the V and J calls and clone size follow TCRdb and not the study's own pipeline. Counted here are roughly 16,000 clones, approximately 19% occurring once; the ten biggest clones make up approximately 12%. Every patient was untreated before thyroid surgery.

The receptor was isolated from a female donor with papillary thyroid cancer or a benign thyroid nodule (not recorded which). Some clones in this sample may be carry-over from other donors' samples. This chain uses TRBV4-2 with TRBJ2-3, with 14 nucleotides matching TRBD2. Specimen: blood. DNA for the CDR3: TGTGCCAGCAGCCAAGGGACTAGCGGGAGGAACACAGATACGCAGTATTTT. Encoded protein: CASSQGTSGRNTDTQYF.